This T cell receptor (beta chain) was recovered during a study of memory CD4+ T cells and cytomegalovirus serostatus. Background on the study: Healthy Belgian adult donors included about nine CMV-positive and more than 20 CMV-negative people. General study points: Of 164 reported CMV TCRbeta sequences, 60 to 85 were found in memory CD4+ repertoires.

Single viable CD3+CD4+CD8-CD45RO+ cells were sorted as the memory CD4+ T cells. CDR1 is MNHNS and CDR2 is SASEGT in the germline V gene. This CDR3 spans 14 amino acids. Trimming removed 1 base from V and 4 bases from J, with 5 bases in between. Some clones are missing from TCRdb's copy, which holds only in-frame ones; the method was immunoSEQ multiplex PCR. The table has under 50,000 clones, under 80% seen once; the top ten hold around 0.91%. Details on this clone: As yet, its antigen is unknown.

The clonotype was recovered from an adult in good health and CMV-seronegative. The chain links TRBV6-1 to TRBJ1-6; D call uncertain. Input material: memory CD4+ T cells from blood. CDR3 DNA: TGTGCCAGCAGTGAAGGGATATATAATTCACCCCTCCACTTT. This encodes CASSEGIYNSPLHF.